Following are 27 T cell receptor beta chains from one sample sequenced in a study of blood T cell repertoires in COVID-19. Assay: immunoSEQ multiplex PCR; the TCRdb copy retains only in-frame clones and omits some. The sample shows tens of thousands of clones, about nine tenths of them seen only once. The sample taken for sequencing was peripheral blood. Receptor source: a human donor in a cohort sampled during active COVID-19.

The chain uses TRBV24-1 and TRBJ2-1, with a tentative D call TRBD2 (6 bases). This CDR3 has 17 amino acids. V was shortened by 3 bases and J by 3 bases, with 17 bases between the two germline ends. Per the germline V gene, CDR1 is KGHDR and CDR2 is SFDVKD. The CDR3 here is CATSDTPGRRGYNEQFF. The CDR3 region has the DNA TGTGCCACCAGTGATACCCCGGGCCGGAGGGGCTACAATGAGCAGTTCTTC.

The rearrangement links TRBV24-1 to TRBJ2-3; 7 nucleotides line up with TRBD1. The junction had 2 bases not matched to a gene; V was cut back by 5 bases and J by 1 base. Looked up from germline, CDR1 is KGHDR and CDR2 is SFDVKD. The CDR3 covers 14 residues. Written as DNA, the CDR3 is TGTGCCACCAGTGGGACAGGAGGCACAGATACGCAGTATTTT. It encodes CATSGTGGTDTQYF.

The chain is built from TRBV25-1 and TRBJ2-7; D is ambiguous. This CDR3 has 10 amino acids. Per the germline V gene, CDR1 is MGHDK and CDR2 is SYGVNS. Trimming stripped 11 bases from V and 2 bases from J, with 7 bases between. The CDR3 DNA reads TGTGCCGTCGGTGCCTACGAGCAGTACTTC. Encoded protein: CAVGAYEQYF.

J is TRBJ2-2 and V is TRBV7-6; 7 positions agree with TRBD1. Germline V gene data show CDR1 as SGHVS and CDR2 as FNYEAQ. The CDR3 runs 14 residues. J gave up 2 bases and V 6 bases, and 3 bases lay outside the gene matches. This chain's CDR3 is CASRGQPNTGELFF. DNA of the CDR3: TGTGCCAGCAGGGGACAGCCCAACACCGGGGAGCTGTTTTTT.

This rearrangement joins TRBV6-1 to TRBJ2-5; 8 nucleotides match TRBD2. Looked up from germline, CDR1 is MNHNS and CDR2 is SASEGT. The V gene end was trimmed by 3 bases and the J gene end by 0 bases; junction bases not matched to a gene: 0. CDR3 length: 14 amino acids. The CDR3 DNA sequence: TGTGCCAGCAGTGATAGCGGGAACCAAGAGACCCAGTACTTC. Translation: CASSDSGNQETQYF.

The rearrangement joins TRBV7-2 to TRBJ2-1; 12 bases line up with TRBD2. V was clipped by 6 bases and J by 4 bases; unmatched bases: 7. Per germline, CDR1 SGHTA and CDR2 FQGNSA. The CDR3 has 16 amino acids. Here the CDR3 DNA reads TGTGCCAGCAGTCCCCCCGGACTAGCGGGGTACAATGAGCAGTTCTTC. Protein: CASSPPGLAGYNEQFF.

This chain joins TRBV29-1 and TRBJ2-1; a weak D match, TRBD1 (6 bases). Germline values: CDR1 SQVTM, CDR2 ANQGSEA. Trimming cost V 6 bases and J 10 bases, with 19 bases left between them. This CDR3 contains 13 residues. The DNA for the CDR3 is TGCAGCGTCCTACCCTCCCAGGGGTTAGAGCAGTTCTTC. Encoded protein: CSVLPSQGLEQFF.

J is TRBJ2-2 and V is TRBV29-1; perhaps TRBD1 as D (5 bases). Germline CDR1 SQVTM, CDR2 ANQGSEA. The CDR3 is 16 residues long. Trimming took off 7 bases at V and 2 bases at J, with 20 bases between the two ends. The CDR3 loop is CSGLIYRPPNTGELFF. The CDR3 region has the DNA TGCAGCGGCCTGATTTACAGGCCCCCTAACACCGGGGAGCTGTTTTTT.

V usage is TRBV23-1 and J usage is TRBJ2-3, with unresolved D. Being an ORF, TRBV23-1 has a function that is uncertain. The CDR3 extends over 15 amino acids. Deletions cut 3 bases from V and 6 bases from J, with 16 bases between. The CDR3 loop reads CASSQVTAGSDTQYF. The CDR3 DNA follows: TGCGCCAGCAGTCAGGTGACCGCAGGTTCGGATACGCAGTATTTT.

The chain employs TRBV5-1 and TRBJ2-7, with TRBD1 as a possible D gene (6 bases). Germline CDR1 reads SGHRS; CDR2 reads YFSETQ. V was trimmed by 0 bases and J by 5 bases, leaving 15 bases between them. The CDR3 spans 15 residues. The CDR3 reads CASSLAVQGPDEQYF. Written as DNA, the CDR3 is TGCGCCAGCAGCTTGGCCGTTCAGGGGCCCGACGAGCAGTACTTC.

The chain is built from TRBV5-4 and TRBJ2-7, with D possibly TRBD2 on 6 matching bases. V lost 4 bases and J lost 3, with 14 bases in between. The germline V gene encodes CDR1 SGHNT and CDR2 YYREEE (reference sequence). The CDR3 runs to 14 residues. CDR3 amino acids: CASSPRDSYYEQYF. DNA for the CDR3: TGTGCCAGCAGCCCCCGGGACTCATACTACGAGCAGTACTTC.

In this sample, this clone turned up a few times. The chain uses TRBV19 and TRBJ1-5; 9 bases align to TRBD1. The V and J ends lost 4 bases and 1 base, in that order; junction bases with no gene match: 2. From germline, CDR1 is LNHDA and CDR2 SQIVND (reference sequence). CDR3 length: 15 residues. CDR3 sequence (DNA): TGTGCCAGTAGTAACGGACAGGGGAGCAATCAGCCCCAGCATTTT. It encodes CASSNGQGSNQPQHF.

The V and J genes are TRBV30 and TRBJ1-4; the match to TRBD1 covers 9 bases. The CDR3 sequence is 14 residues long. Germline V CDR1 and CDR2: GTSNPN, SVGIG (reference sequence). V was clipped by 2 bases and J by 7 bases; unmatched bases: 5. The CDR3 is CAWSTGTGIEKLFF. DNA for the CDR3: TGTGCCTGGAGTACCGGGACAGGGATTGAAAAACTGTTTTTT.

This chain links TRBV30 with TRBJ2-3; tentatively, D is TRBD2 (5 bases). The CDR3 is 12 amino acids. The V gene's germline CDR1 is GTSNPN and CDR2 SVGIG (reference sequence). Trimming shortened V by 3 bases and J by 8 bases, and 12 bases separated the two germline ends. The CDR3 spells CAWRGIASTQYF. The CDR3 region has the DNA TGTGCCTGGAGGGGGATAGCGTCTACGCAGTATTTT.

The V gene is TRBV27, the J gene TRBJ2-6; D is ambiguous. The CDR3 extends over 15 amino acids. Germline V CDR1 and CDR2: MNHEY, SMNVEV (reference sequence). V was shortened by 3 bases and J by 0 bases, with 6 bases between the two germline ends. CDR3 sequence reads: CASSFLVSGANVLTF. In nucleotides, the CDR3 is TGTGCCAGCAGTTTTCTCGTCTCTGGGGCCAACGTCCTGACTTTC.

The chain couples TRBV6-5 to TRBJ1-4, with TRBD1 as a possible D gene (6 bases). The CDR3 runs 14 residues. Trimming removed 6 bases from V and 8 bases from J, with 16 bases in between. Germline values: CDR1 MNHEY, CDR2 SVGAGI. The CDR3 sequence is CASRGAGRGEKLFF. The DNA for the CDR3 is TGTGCCAGCAGGGGGGCAGGGCGTGGGGAAAAACTGTTTTTT.

V gene TRBV5-4 combines with J gene TRBJ2-1; D gene ambiguous. The CDR3 loop spans 12 amino acids. The germline V and J ends were trimmed by 1 base and 3 bases, with 2 bases remaining between them. Germline CDR1 and CDR2: SGHNT and YYREEE (reference sequence). CDR3 region: CASSLLYNEQFF. The CDR3 coding sequence is TGTGCCAGCAGCTTGCTCTACAATGAGCAGTTCTTC.

This clone is a singleton in its sample. The rearrangement links TRBV28 to TRBJ1-2; 8 nucleotides match TRBD1. V lost 6 bases to trimming and J lost 4 bases; unmatched junction nucleotides: 16. The CDR3 consists of 17 residues. Germline V CDR1 and CDR2: MDHEN, SYDVKM. The CDR3 nucleotides read TGTGCCAGCAGCACGCCCAGCTCCAGGGGGCTTGGCTATGGCTACACCTTC. Translated, it gives CASSTPSSRGLGYGYTF.

The rearrangement uses TRBV18 and TRBJ1-2, with TRBD1 matching 9 bases. CDR1 and CDR2 from the germline V gene are KGHSH and LQKENI. The CDR3 loop spans 14 amino acids. V trimming: 5 bases; J trimming: 5 bases; junction bases outside the gene matches: 6. The CDR3 nucleotides read TGTGCCAGCTCAGGCCCGGACAGGGGATATGGCTACACCTTC. Translated: CASSGPDRGYGYTF.

This clone has just one count. This chain uses TRBV11-2 with TRBJ2-5; the match to TRBD2 covers 9 bases. Germline V gene sequence: CDR1 SGHAT, CDR2 FQNNGV. This CDR3 spans 16 amino acids. Trimming removed 5 bases from V and 1 base from J; junction bases left unmatched: 8. This CDR3 reads CASSRGGVGAQETQYF. The CDR3 DNA reads as TGTGCCAGCAGCCGCGGGGGGGTGGGGGCCCAAGAGACCCAGTACTTC.

V gene TRBV5-1 combines with J gene TRBJ2-5; D is undetermined. V was cut by 0 bases and J by 7 bases, with 13 bases left in between. The germline V gene encodes CDR1 SGHRS and CDR2 YFSETQ. The CDR3 runs 14 residues. The CDR3 here is CASSLDTDFGTQYF. The CDR3 DNA sequence: TGCGCCAGCAGCTTGGACACCGATTTTGGGACCCAGTACTTC.

This clone was seen a single time. The chain recombines TRBV28 with TRBJ2-5; 12 bases map to TRBD1. Germline V gene lookup returns CDR1 MDHEN and CDR2 SYDVKM. Unmatched junction bases numbered 7, after V lost 4 bases and J lost 7 bases. The length of the CDR3 is 15 residues. CDR3: CASSSPGQGAGTQYF. The CDR3 nucleotides are TGTGCCAGCAGTTCCCCGGGACAGGGGGCGGGGACCCAGTACTTC. The entire variable domain, with the rest obtained from reference TRBV28 and TRBJ2-5, is as follows: DVKVTQSSRYLVKRTGEKVFLECVQDMDHENMFWYRQDPGLGLRLIYFSYDVKMKEKGDIPEGYSVSREKKERFSLILESASTNQTSMYLCASSSPGQGAGTQYFGPGTRLLVL.

This clone was counted a few times. The gene calls are TRBV28 and TRBJ1-6; 7 nucleotides match TRBD1. The CDR3 has 14 residues. Germline CDR1 is MDHEN and CDR2 is SYDVKM. The V gene end was trimmed by 3 bases and the J gene end by 9 bases; junction bases not matched to a gene: 5. CDR3 amino acids: CASSFTGVGSPLHF. CDR3 DNA sequence: TGTGCCAGCAGTTTCACAGGGGTGGGTTCACCCCTCCACTTT.

The DNA for the CDR3 is TGCGCCAGCAGAACCCGATCGGAGGGATGGTCTAATGAAAAACTGTTTTTT. Encoded protein: CASRTRSEGWSNEKLFF. The chain uses TRBV5-1 and TRBJ1-4; D unclear. Trimming left V 5 bases short and J 3 bases short, with 20 bases between. This CDR3 has 17 residues. The germline V gene encodes CDR1 SGHRS and CDR2 YFSETQ.

CDR3 loop: CASSLVGTGSEKLFF. CDR3 nucleotides: TGTGCCAGCAGCTTGGTAGGGACAGGGTCTGAAAAACTGTTTTTT. The chain couples TRBV5-6 to TRBJ1-4, with 9 bases identical to TRBD1. CDR3 size: 15 residues. Germline V gene lookup returns CDR1 SGHDT and CDR2 YYEEEE. V lost 0 bases and J lost 7; bases outside the gene matches: 4.

The chain uses TRBV23-1 and TRBJ2-1; 9 bases line up with TRBD2. TRBV23-1 is placed among ORFs of uncertain function. The CDR3 sequence is 18 residues long. Trimming removed 8 bases from V and 4 bases from J; junction bases left unmatched: 18. The CDR3: CASSSLQGLAGVYNEQFF. CDR3 sequence (DNA): TGCGCCAGCTCCTCACTTCAAGGTTTAGCGGGGGTTTACAATGAGCAGTTCTTC.

The chain couples TRBV3-1 (or the pseudogene TRBV3-2) to TRBJ2-1; 10 bases align to TRBD1. Germline trimming cut 0 bases from V and 8 bases from J; bases unmatched to any gene: 7. The CDR3 is 16 amino acids. Per the germline V gene, CDR1 is LGHDT and CDR2 is YNNKEL (reference sequence). The CDR3 bases are TGTGCCAGCAGCCAAGATAAGCGACAGGGGGCCGATGAGCAGTTCTTC. Translating it yields CASSQDKRQGADEQFF.